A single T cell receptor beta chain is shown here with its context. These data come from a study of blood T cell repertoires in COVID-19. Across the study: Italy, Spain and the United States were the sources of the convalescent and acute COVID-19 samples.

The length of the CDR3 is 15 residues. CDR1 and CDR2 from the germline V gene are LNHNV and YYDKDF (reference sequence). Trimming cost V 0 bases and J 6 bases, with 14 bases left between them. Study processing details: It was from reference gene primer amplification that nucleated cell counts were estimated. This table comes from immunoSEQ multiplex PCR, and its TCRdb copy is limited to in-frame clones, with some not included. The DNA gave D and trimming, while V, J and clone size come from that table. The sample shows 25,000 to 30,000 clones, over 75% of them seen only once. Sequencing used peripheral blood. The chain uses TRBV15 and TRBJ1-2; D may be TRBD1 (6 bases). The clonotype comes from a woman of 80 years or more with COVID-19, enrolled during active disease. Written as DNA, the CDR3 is TGTGCCACCAGCAGAGAACAGGGAGCTCCGGATGGCTACACCTTC. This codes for CATSREQGAPDGYTF.